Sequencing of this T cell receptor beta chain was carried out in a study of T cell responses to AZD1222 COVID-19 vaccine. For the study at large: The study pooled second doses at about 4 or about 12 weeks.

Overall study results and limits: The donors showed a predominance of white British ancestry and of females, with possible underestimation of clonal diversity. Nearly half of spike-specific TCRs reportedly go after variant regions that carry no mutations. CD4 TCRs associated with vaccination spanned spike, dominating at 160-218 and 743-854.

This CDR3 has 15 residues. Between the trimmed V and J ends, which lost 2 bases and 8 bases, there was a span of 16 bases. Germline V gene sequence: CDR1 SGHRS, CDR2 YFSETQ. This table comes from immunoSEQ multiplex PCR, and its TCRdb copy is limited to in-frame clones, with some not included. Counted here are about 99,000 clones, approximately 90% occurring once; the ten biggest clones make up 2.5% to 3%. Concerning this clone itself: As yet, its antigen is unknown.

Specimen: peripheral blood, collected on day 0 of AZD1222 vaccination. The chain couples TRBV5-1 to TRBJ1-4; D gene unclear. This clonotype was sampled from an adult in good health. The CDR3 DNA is TGCGCCAGCAGCTTTAGTGACCCGGAAAGCGAAAAACTGTTTTTT. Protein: CASSFSDPESEKLFF.